This T cell receptor beta chain is drawn from a study of blood T cell repertoires in COVID-19. The overall study: COVID-19 samples collected from the United States, Italy and Spain covered acute and convalescent phases. T cells, B-cell-depleted T cells, or PBMCs supplied cDNA or gDNA.

J was trimmed by 1 base and V by 6 bases; bases with no gene match: 1. The CDR3 length is 15 residues. In germline, CDR1 is WSHSY, CDR2 SAAADI. Authors' processing steps: For nucleated cells, counts were estimated from reference gene primer amplification. Only in-frame clones appear in the TCRdb table, and some are missing; sequencing was by immunoSEQ multiplex PCR. That table gives V, J and clone size, and the DNA gave D and trimming. The table records some 170,000 clones, 87% of them present only once. This sequence joins TRBV10-2 and TRBJ2-6, with 9 bases that match TRBD1. This TCR derives from a woman aged 60-75 years who had recovered from COVID-19. Input material: peripheral blood. The CDR3 DNA sequence: TGCGCCAGCAGCGACAGGGGGTCTGGGGCCAACGTCCTGACTTTC. It codes for CASSDRGSGANVLTF.